Listed here is a single TCR beta chain. The data were taken from a study of cytomegalovirus exposure and HLA in healthy donors. Profiling relied on immunoSEQ multiplex PCR, and the TCRdb table lists in-frame clones only, not all of them. Among 130,000 to 150,000 clones listed, approximately 84% were seen once. Germline V CDR1 and CDR2: GTSNPN, SVGIG (reference sequence). Trimming stripped 0 bases from V and 8 bases from J, with 7 bases between. The CDR3 is 11 amino acids. The clonotype originates from a woman aged 25 to 45 in good health and CMV-seronegative. The sequencing input was PBMCs. J is TRBJ1-2 and V is TRBV30; unclear D gene. The CDR3 coding sequence is TGTGCCTGGAGTGTTTCGCGGGGCTACACCTTC. It is translated as CAWSVSRGYTF.